This passage covers 5 T cell receptor beta chains from one sample sequenced in a study of T cells in Graves' hyperthyroidism and ophthalmopathy. TCR beta CDR3 sequences were amplified from RNA transcripts. Primed by the HTBI set, a first-round RT-PCR was run on the TCR CDR3. TCRdb processed the multiplex PCR reads anew with MiXCR; each CDR3 protein has one entry. The sample includes approximately 690,000 distinct CDR3 sequences, around 20% of them seen just once. Sequenced sample: blood. These receptors originate from a man aged 25-40 years with Graves' ophthalmopathy.

A word on this clonotype: It may be a read error: a sequence one base away is much more abundant. The rearrangement uses TRBV7-2 and TRBJ2-7; D ambiguous. CDR3 length: 16 residues. Germline CDR1 reads SGHTA; CDR2 reads FQGNSA. The V end lost 1 base, the J end lost 0 bases, and 13 bases lay between the germline ends. As DNA, the CDR3 is TGTGCCAGCAGCTTAGGCGAATACCAGAGCTCCTACGAGCAGTACTTC. Translation: CASSLGEYQSSYEQYF.

This clonotype was counted a few times. The chain joins TRBV5-1 to TRBJ2-2, with 7 bases matching TRBD2. Germline loops: CDR1 SGHRS, CDR2 YFSETQ. J lost 4 bases, V lost 4 bases, and 13 bases had no gene match. The CDR3 is 17 residues long. CDR3 sequence (DNA): TGCGCCAGCAGCCCAGGCTCTAGCGGCCTGTTCACCGGGGAGCTGTTTTTT. Its protein product is CASSPGSSGLFTGELFF. The complete variable domain, with remaining parts taken from reference TRBV5-1 and TRBJ2-2, reads KAGVTQTPRYLIKTRGQQVTLSCSPISGHRSVSWYQQTPGQGLQFLFEYFSETQRNKGNFPGRFSGRQFSNSRSEMNVSTLELGDSALYLCASSPGSSGLFTGELFFGEGSRLTVL.

This clonotype has more than one count but fewer than ten. The CDR3: CASSPPRRSSSYNEQFF. CDR3 in DNA: TGTGCCAGTAGTCCCCCCCGGCGGAGCAGCTCCTACAATGAGCAGTTCTTC. The rearrangement links TRBV19 to TRBJ2-1, with D unresolved. V was cut by 5 bases and J by 0 bases, with 17 bases left in between. Germline V gene lookup returns CDR1 LNHDA and CDR2 SQIVND (reference sequence). This CDR3 is built from 17 residues.

The rearrangement links TRBV6-1 to TRBJ1-1; TRBD1 matches at 9 bases. The CDR3 runs to 14 residues. V shed 6 bases and J 1 base; nucleotides not matched to a gene: 3. The germline CDR1 and CDR2 sequences are MNHNS and SASEGT. CDR3 amino acids: CASRKQGANTEAFF. The CDR3, as DNA: TGTGCCAGCAGAAAACAGGGGGCGAACACTGAAGCTTTCTTT.

The sample holds a few counts of this clonotype. The chain joins TRBV24-1 to TRBJ2-2; possible D gene TRBD2, 5 bases. V was shortened by 0 bases and J by 3 bases, with 13 bases between the two germline ends. This CDR3 is 17 amino acids long. The V gene's germline CDR1 is KGHDR and CDR2 SFDVKD. The CDR3 nucleotides are TGTGCCACCAGTGATTTGAGCGGACCCCTAGACACCGGGGAGCTGTTTTTT. Translated, it gives CATSDLSGPLDTGELFF.